The T cell receptor beta chain described here comes from a study of shared clonotypes between healthy human individuals. Study results and caveats: It was the non-shared clonotypes that had lower generation probabilities than clonotypes shared by all four donors.

Clones were read by immunoSEQ multiplex PCR, and TCRdb kept only the in-frame ones, dropping some. Here the sample spans around 510,000 clones, 95% to 96% being singletons. With regard to this clone: The antigen is unknown.

The V gene lost 5 bases and the J gene lost 6 bases, with 22 bases spanning the gap. Germline CDR1 is MNHEY and CDR2 is SMNVEV (reference sequence). The CDR3 is made up of 16 amino acids. Sequencing used naive CD4+ T cells sorted from blood. Subset indicated: CD45RA+ positively selected. The gene calls are TRBV27 and TRBJ1-2, with D tentatively TRBD1 (6 bases). This clonotype was sampled from a woman in her twenties or thirties in good health. CDR3 nucleotide sequence: TGTGCCAGCAGTCGAATAACAGGGTCCCTATTTCATGGCTACACCTTC. It encodes CASSRITGSLFHGYTF.